These 10 T cell receptor beta chains share one sample of origin, sequenced in a study of cytomegalovirus exposure and HLA in healthy donors. A multiplex PCR was run with 60 Vbeta primers and 13 Jbeta primers. Clones were sequenced by immunoSEQ multiplex PCR, and TCRdb holds only the in-frame ones, with some missing. This sample has roughly 100,000 clones; around 9.1% occur once, and the top ten carry 5.8%. The sample taken for sequencing was PBMCs. The receptor source for this set is a man aged 35-49 years in good health and CMV-seropositive.

Points on this clone: One end of the junction is discordant with germline, which a read error may explain. The chain employs TRBV9 and TRBJ1-4; perhaps TRBD1 as D (5 bases). In germline, CDR1 is SGDLS, CDR2 YYNGEE. The CDR3 extends over 13 amino acids. DNA for the CDR3: TGTGCCAGCAGCTCTACCGGGGGAGAAAAACCGTTTTTT. It is translated as CASSSTGGEKPFF.

The rearrangement links TRBV11-3 to TRBJ2-7; tentatively, D is TRBD1 (6 bases). V lost 4 bases and J lost 2, with 12 bases in between. The germline gives CDR1 SGHNT, CDR2 YENEEA. The CDR3 runs 14 residues. CDR3 protein: CASSSGTYTYEQYF. The CDR3 DNA follows: TGTGCCAGCAGCTCCGGGACATATACCTACGAGCAGTACTTC. Complete variable domain (other parts from reference TRBV11-3 and TRBJ2-7): EAGVVQSPRYKIIEKKQPVAFWCNPISGHNTLYWYLQNLGQGPELLIRYENEEAVDDSQLPKDRFSAERLKGVDSTLKIQPAELGDSAVYLCASSSGTYTYEQYFGPGTRLTVT.

This clone was seen a handful of times. This CDR3 reads CASSPRGQGRSGNTIYF. The CDR3 coding sequence is TGTGCCAGCAGCCCGCGGGGACAGGGGCGCTCTGGAAACACCATATATTTT. This chain uses TRBV7-8 with TRBJ1-3; 10 bases align to TRBD1. CDR1 is SGHVS and CDR2 is FQNEAQ in the germline V gene. The CDR3 covers 17 residues. Germline trimming cut 5 bases from V and 0 bases from J; bases unmatched to any gene: 7. Variable domain in full (rest from reference TRBV7-8 and TRBJ1-3): GAGVSQSPRYKVAKRGQDVALRCDPISGHVSLFWYQQALGQGPEFLTYFQNEAQLDKSGLPSDRFFAERPEGSVSTLKIQRTQQEDSAVYLCASSPRGQGRSGNTIYFGEGSWLTVV.

Only a few counts were recorded for this clone. The V and J genes are TRBV28 and TRBJ1-2; the D gene is possibly TRBD1 (5 bases). The CDR3 extends over 12 amino acids. Germline lookup yields CDR1 MDHEN and CDR2 SYDVKM. Trimming left V 6 bases short and J 6 bases short, with 11 bases between. CDR3 DNA: TGTGCCAGCAGCCTGGAGGGGAATGGCTACACCTTC. Translated: CASSLEGNGYTF.

The table lists this clone with a few counts. The CDR3 region is CASSVAGANVLTF. CDR3 sequence (DNA): TGTGCCAGCAGCGTTGCGGGGGCCAACGTCCTGACTTTC. The chain uses TRBV9 and TRBJ2-6; D remains ambiguous. Trimming took off 2 bases at V and 4 bases at J, with 4 bases between the two ends. The CDR3 has 13 amino acids. Looked up from germline, CDR1 is SGDLS and CDR2 is YYNGEE.

The V gene is TRBV4-2, the J gene TRBJ1-4; 7 bases fit TRBD1. The CDR3 is made up of 16 amino acids. Germline V gene sequence: CDR1 LGHNA, CDR2 YNFKEQ. V dropped 3 bases and J dropped 0; count of bases not matched to a gene: 4. The CDR3 spells CASSQGTAATNEKLFF. The CDR3 DNA reads TGTGCCAGCAGCCAGGGGACAGCCGCAACTAATGAAAAACTGTTTTTT.

The chain recombines TRBV7-8 with TRBJ2-2; the D gene is possibly TRBD2 (7 bases). Trimming took 1 base from V and 5 from J, leaving 14 bases between them. Per the germline V gene, CDR1 is SGHVS and CDR2 is FQNEAQ. This CDR3 is built from 16 residues. The CDR3 DNA follows: TGTGCCAGCAGCTTAGGAAGGCGGGGGCCAACCGGGGAGCTGTTTTTT. As protein: CASSLGRRGPTGELFF.

The chain has TRBV12-5 and TRBJ2-1; 8 bases align to TRBD1. Per the germline V gene, CDR1 is LGHNT and CDR2 is FRNRAP. The CDR3 contains 15 residues. After removal of 4 bases from V and 7 bases from J, the junction contained 9 bases not matched to a gene. Here the CDR3 DNA reads TGTGCTAGTGGTTCAGGGACAGGAGATTCGAATGAGCAGTTCTTC. Translating it yields CASGSGTGDSNEQFF.

This rearrangement joins TRBV6-1 to TRBJ2-3; D gene uncertain. Trimming pared 4 bases from V and 4 bases from J, leaving 12 bases between. Germline CDR1 and CDR2: MNHNS and SASEGT. CDR3 size: 14 residues. CDR3 sequence (DNA): TGTGCCAGCAGTGTTTACACGACTGCAGATACGCAGTATTTT. Encoded protein: CASSVYTTADTQYF.

The chain recombines TRBV7-9 with TRBJ2-1; weak D call: TRBD2 (5 bases). With 1 base removed from V and 4 bases from J, the gap between germline ends came to 17 bases. The CDR3 length is 17 residues. Germline assignment: CDR1 SEHNR and CDR2 FQNEAQ (reference sequence). The CDR3 sequence: CASSLGVARPRYNEQFF. CDR3 nucleotides: TGTGCCAGCAGCTTAGGGGTAGCGAGACCCAGATACAATGAGCAGTTCTTC.